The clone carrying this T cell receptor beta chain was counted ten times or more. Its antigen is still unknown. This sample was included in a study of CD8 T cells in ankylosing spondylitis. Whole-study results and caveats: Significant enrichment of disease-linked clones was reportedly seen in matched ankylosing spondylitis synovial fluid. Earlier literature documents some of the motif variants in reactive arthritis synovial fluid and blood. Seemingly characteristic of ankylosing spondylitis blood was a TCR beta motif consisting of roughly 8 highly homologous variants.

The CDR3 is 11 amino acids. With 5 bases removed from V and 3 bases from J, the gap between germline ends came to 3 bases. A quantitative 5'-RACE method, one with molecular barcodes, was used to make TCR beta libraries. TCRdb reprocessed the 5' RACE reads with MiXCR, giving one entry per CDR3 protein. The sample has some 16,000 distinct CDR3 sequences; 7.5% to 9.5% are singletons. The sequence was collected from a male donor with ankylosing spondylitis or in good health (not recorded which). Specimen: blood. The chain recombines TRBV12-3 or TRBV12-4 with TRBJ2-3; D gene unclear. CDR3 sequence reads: CASSLTDTQYF. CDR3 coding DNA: TGTGCCAGCAGTCTAACAGATACGCAGTATTTT.